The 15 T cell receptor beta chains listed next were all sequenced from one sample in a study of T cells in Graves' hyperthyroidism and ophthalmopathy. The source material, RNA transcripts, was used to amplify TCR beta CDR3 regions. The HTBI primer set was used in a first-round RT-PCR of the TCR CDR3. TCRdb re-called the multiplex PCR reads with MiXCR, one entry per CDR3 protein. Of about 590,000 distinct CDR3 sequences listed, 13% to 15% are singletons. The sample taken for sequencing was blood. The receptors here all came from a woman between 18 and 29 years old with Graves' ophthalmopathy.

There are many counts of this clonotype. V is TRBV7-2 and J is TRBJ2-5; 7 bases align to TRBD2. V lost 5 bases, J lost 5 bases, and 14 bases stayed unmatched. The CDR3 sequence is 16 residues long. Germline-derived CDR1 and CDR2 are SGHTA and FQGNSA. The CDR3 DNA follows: TGTGCCAGCAGCCCTCCCGGGGGGACGCAGTCGGAGACCCAGTACTTC. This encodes CASSPPGGTQSETQYF.

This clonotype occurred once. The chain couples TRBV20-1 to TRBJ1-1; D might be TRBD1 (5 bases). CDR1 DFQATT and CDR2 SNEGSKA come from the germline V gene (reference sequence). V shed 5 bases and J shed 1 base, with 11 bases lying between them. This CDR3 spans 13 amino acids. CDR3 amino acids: CSAAGTENTEAFF. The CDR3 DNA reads TGCAGTGCTGCCGGGACGGAGAACACTGAAGCTTTCTTT.

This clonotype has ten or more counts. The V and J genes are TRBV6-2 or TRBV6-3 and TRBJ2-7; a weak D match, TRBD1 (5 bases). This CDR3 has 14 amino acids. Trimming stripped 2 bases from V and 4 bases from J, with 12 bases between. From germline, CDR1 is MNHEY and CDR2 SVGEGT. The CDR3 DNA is TGTGCCAGCAGTTACCCGGGCCAGGGTTACGAGCAGTACTTC. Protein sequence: CASSYPGQGYEQYF.

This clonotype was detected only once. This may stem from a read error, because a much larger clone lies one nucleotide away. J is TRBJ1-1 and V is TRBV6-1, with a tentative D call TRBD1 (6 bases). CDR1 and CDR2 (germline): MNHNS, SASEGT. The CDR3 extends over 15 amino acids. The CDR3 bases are TGTGCCGGCAGTGGCCAAGGGGGGGGCGGCACTGAAGCTTTCTTT. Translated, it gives CAGSGQGGGGTEAFF.

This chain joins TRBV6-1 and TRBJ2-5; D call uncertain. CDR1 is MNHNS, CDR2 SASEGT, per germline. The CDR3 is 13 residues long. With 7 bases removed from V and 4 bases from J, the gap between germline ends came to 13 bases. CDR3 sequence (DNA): TGTGCCAGCATGTCGGCGATTCCAGAGACCCAGTACTTC. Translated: CASMSAIPETQYF.

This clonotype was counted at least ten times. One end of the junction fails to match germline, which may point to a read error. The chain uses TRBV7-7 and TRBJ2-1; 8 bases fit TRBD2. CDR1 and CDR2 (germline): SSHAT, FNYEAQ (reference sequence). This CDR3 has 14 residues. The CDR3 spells CASSSSGSVNEQFF. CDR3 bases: TGTGCTAGCAGCTCCAGCGGGAGTGTCAATGAGCAGTTCTTC.

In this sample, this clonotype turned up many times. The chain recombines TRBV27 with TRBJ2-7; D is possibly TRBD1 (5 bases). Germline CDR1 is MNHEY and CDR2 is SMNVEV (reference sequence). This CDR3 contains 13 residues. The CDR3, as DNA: TGTGCTACATACCGGCAGGGCGCCTACGAGCAGTACTTC. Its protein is CATYRQGAYEQYF.

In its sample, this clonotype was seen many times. CDR3 nucleotide sequence: TGTGCCAGCAGTCAAGACAGGGTCGGTCAGCCCCAGCATTTT. Translating it yields CASSQDRVGQPQHF. The V call is TRBV2, the J call TRBJ1-5; 7 bases match TRBD1. The CDR3 consists of 14 residues. Germline V lookup: CDR1 SNHLY, CDR2 FYNNEI. V dropped 5 bases and J dropped 6; count of bases not matched to a gene: 7.

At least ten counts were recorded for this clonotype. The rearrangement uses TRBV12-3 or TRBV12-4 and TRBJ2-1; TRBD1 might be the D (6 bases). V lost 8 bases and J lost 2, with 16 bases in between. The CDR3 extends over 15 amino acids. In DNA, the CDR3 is TGTGCCAGCCGAGGGGGTACCCCCACCTACAATGAGCAGTTCTTC. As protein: CASRGGTPTYNEQFF.

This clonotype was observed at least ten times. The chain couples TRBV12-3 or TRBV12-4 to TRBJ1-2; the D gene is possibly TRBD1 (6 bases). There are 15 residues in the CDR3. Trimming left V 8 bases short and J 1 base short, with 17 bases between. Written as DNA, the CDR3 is TGTGCCAGCGCAGTCAGGACAGCCGTTAACTATGGCTACACCTTC. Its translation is CASAVRTAVNYGYTF.

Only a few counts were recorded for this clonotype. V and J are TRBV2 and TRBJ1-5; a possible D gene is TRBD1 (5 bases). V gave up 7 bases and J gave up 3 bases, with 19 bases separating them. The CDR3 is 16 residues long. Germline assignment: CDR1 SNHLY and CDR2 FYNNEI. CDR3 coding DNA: TGTGCCAGCAACTTAGTCGGGGCAGGGTTCAATCAGCCCCAGCATTTT. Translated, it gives CASNLVGAGFNQPQHF.

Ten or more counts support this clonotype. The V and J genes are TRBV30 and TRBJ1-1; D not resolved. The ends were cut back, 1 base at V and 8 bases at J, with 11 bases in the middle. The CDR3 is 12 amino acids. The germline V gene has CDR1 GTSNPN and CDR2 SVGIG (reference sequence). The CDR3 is CAWSALPPEAFF. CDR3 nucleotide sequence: TGTGCCTGGAGTGCCCTACCCCCGGAAGCTTTCTTT.

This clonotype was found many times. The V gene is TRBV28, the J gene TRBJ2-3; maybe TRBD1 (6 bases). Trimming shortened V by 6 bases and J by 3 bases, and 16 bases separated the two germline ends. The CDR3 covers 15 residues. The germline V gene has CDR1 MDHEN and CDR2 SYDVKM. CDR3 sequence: CASRPQGVVTDTQYF. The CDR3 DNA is TGTGCCAGCAGGCCACAGGGAGTTGTTACAGATACGCAGTATTTT.

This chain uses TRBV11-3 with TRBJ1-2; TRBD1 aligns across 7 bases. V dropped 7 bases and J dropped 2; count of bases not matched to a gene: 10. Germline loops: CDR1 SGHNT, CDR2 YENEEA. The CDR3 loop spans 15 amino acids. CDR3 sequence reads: CASIFLQGPNYGYTF. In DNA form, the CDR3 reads TGTGCCAGCATTTTTTTACAGGGGCCCAACTATGGCTACACCTTC.

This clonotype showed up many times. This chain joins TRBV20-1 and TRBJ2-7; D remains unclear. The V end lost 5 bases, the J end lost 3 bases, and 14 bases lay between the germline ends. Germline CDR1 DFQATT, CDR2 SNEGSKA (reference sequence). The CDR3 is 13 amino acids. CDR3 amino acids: CSAGDPAYYEQYF. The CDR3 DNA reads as TGCAGTGCTGGTGACCCCGCCTACTACGAGCAGTACTTC.